This T cell receptor (beta chain) was found in a study of shared clonotypes between healthy human individuals (TCRdb year 2020). A note on the overall study: The cohort comprised two women and a few men aged 18 to 49 years. Per donor, three plates each were used for CD4 naive and CD4 memory, two for CD8 naive, and one for CD8 memory. Blood TCR repertoires of several healthy adults were deeply sequenced to estimate repertoire size and the extent of clonotype sharing between individuals. To increase sequencing depth and limit assay-specific biases, TCR repertoire library preparation and sequencing were carried out by different laboratories using diverse techniques. Leukapheresis yielded between about 0.8 and 9.5 billion PBMCs per donor. Beyond this particular receptor, the publication reports: Pairwise subsampling led to the expectation that sequencing depth would affect the degree of clonotype sharing among donors. When a handful of donors were compared, the shared fraction of clonotypes was roughly 5% for naive CD4, 3.5% to 4% for naive CD8, roughly 2.3% for memory CD4, and 0.4% for memory CD8. Because the study included only a small number of donors, the genetic and exposure-history diversity represented was limited. Compared with non-shared clonotypes, the clonotypes found in all four sorted-subset donors had higher generation probabilities. Rarefaction of sorted-subset datasets indicated incomplete sequencing despite the large sequencing depth. Naive subsets generally had larger estimated clonotype richness than memory subsets did. Sampling was restricted to blood, and TCR repertoires in tissue are likely to differ from TCR repertoires in blood.

CD8 naive samples were obtained by positive selection for CCR7 among CD45RO-negative cells, yielding a CD45RA+CCR7+ population from which TemRA cells were excluded. Donors were healthy HIV-negative adults with no recently reported acute infections or vaccinations. Every donor was a Caucasian adult residing in Nashville, Tennessee, USA. Blood was obtained by leukapheresis, after which PBMCs were separated by Ficoll-Histopaque density gradient centrifugation and cryopreserved in liquid nitrogen vapor phase. Purity and quantity of every magnetically sorted T cell population were checked by analytical flow cytometry. Genomic DNA was isolated from every sorted fraction and measured by UV absorbance on a Nanodrop 2000c. Using the deep immunoSEQ assay, multiplex PCR amplified TCR CDR3 regions from genomic DNA. Genomic DNA extracted from each cell subset was distributed evenly over all wells of several immunoSEQ 96-well plates, and each plate served as one replicate. Each replicate PCR for sorted subsets received around 210 ng genomic DNA, equal to about 30,000 T cell genomes. The purified libraries were quantified using a Qubit 3.0 fluorometer, sized with a Bioanalyzer 2100, and then quantified again using the KAPA Library Quantification kit. Each immunoSEQ 96-well plate was sequenced on its own single-read 150-cycle Illumina NextSeq 550 flow cell. Regarding the original processing steps: The immunoSEQ output contained only junctional sequences without quality scores, so filtering could not match that applied to full-length reads. To assign V/J genes and CDR3, sequences were annotated against IMGT germline references using PyIR, a Python wrapper for IgBLAST v1.9. Reads with weak V/J assignments (E-value above 1e-6), missing CDR3, stop codons, out-of-frame junctions, or ambiguous translated residues were removed. V3J clonotypes were defined by identical inferred V gene, J gene, and CDR3 amino acid sequence. To compute the percentage overlap between repertoires, the number of shared unique clonotypes was divided by the size of the smaller repertoire. Repertoire richness was assessed with RTK rarefaction, the Chao1 estimator, and Recon v2.1 estimates of unobserved clonotypes. Generation probabilities were computed with OLGA for all TCRbeta clonotypes obtained by the gDNA method from several donors. TCRdb took over this immuneACCESS table, retaining in-frame rearrangements with V and J assigned. Such tables are incomplete; in checked studies, under half of the missing clones stem from an unresolved V gene, and the remainder is unexplained. The V and J calls and clone size come from that table; D and trimming were worked out from the DNA. The sample profile shows about 2.1 million clones; about 93% of them were found once. The top ten constitute approximately 1.7% of the sample.

Details on this clone: Its antigen target is currently unknown. Nothing much larger sits one base from this clone, and base qualities are not available.

From V the trimming removes 6 bases and from J it removes 3 bases, while the gene matches leave 4 bases of the junction unaccounted for. Inclusive of the bounding cysteine and phenylalanine, the CDR3 is 13 residues long. Here the CDR3 DNA is all that survives: 39 bases in frame from base 1. According to the germline V gene, CDR1 reads SGHTA and CDR2 reads FQGNSA. This TCR was recovered from a man younger than 35 in good health. Some clones in this sample may be carry-over from other donors' samples. The V and J genes are TRBV7-2 and TRBJ2-7; TRBD1 agrees with 8 junctional bases. Input material: naive CD8+ T cells from PBMCs. The cell subset or site label corresponds to: CD45RA+CCR7+. The nucleotide sequence reads TGTGCCAGCAGAGACAGGGGTCTCTACGAGCAGTACTTC. It translates as CASRDRGLYEQYF.